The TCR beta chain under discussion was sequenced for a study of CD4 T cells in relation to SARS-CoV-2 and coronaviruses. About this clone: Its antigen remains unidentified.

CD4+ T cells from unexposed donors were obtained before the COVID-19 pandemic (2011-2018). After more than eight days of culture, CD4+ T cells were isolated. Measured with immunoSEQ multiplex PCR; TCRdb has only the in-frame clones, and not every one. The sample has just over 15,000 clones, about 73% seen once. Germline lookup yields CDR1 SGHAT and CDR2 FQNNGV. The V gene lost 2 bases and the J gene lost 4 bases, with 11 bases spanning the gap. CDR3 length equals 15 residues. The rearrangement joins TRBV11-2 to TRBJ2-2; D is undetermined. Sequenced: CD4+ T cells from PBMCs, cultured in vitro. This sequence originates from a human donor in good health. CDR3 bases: TGTGCCAGCAGCTTAAAACTTCCCACCACCGGGGAGCTGTTTTTT. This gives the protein CASSLKLPTTGELFF.